What follows are 8 T cell receptor beta chains derived from one specimen sequenced in a study of blood T cell repertoires in COVID-19. TCRdb keeps only in-frame clones here, not all; method: immunoSEQ multiplex PCR. In the table there are 64,000 or so clones, 80% to 85% of which are singletons. The sequenced material came from peripheral blood. The receptors originated from a human donor in a cohort sampled during active COVID-19.

The rearrangement joins TRBV5-1 to TRBJ2-3, with D possibly TRBD2 on 5 matching bases. The CDR3 is 12 amino acids. Germline loops: CDR1 SGHRS, CDR2 YFSETQ. Trimming pared 5 bases from V and 5 bases from J, leaving 9 bases between. The CDR3 coding sequence is TGCGCCAGCAGTATTCGGGGAGATACGCAGTATTTT. As protein: CASSIRGDTQYF. Looking up the rest from reference TRBV5-1 and TRBJ2-3 gives the full variable domain: KAGVTQTPRYLIKTRGQQVTLSCSPISGHRSVSWYQQTPGQGLQFLFEYFSETQRNKGNFPGRFSGRQFSNSRSEMNVSTLELGDSALYLCASSIRGDTQYFGPGTRLTVL.

This sequence joins TRBV7-8 and TRBJ2-1; maybe TRBD1 (7 bases). This CDR3 is built from 16 residues. The germline CDR1 and CDR2 sequences are SGHVS and FQNEAQ. Trimming took off 1 base at V and 8 bases at J, with 18 bases between the two ends. CDR3 sequence reads: CASSLGRDRALDEQFF. Written as DNA, the CDR3 is TGTGCCAGCAGCTTAGGGCGGGACAGAGCCTTAGATGAGCAGTTCTTC.

J is TRBJ1-6 and V is TRBV25-1; D gene unclear. CDR1 and CDR2 from the germline V gene are MGHDK and SYGVNS. The V gene lost 1 base and the J gene lost 0 bases, with 10 bases spanning the gap. The CDR3 spans 17 residues. DNA of the CDR3: TGTGCCAGCAGTGAATCGTACGTGAGCTCCTATAATTCACCCCTCCACTTT. Protein sequence: CASSESYVSSYNSPLHF.

The chain employs TRBV5-1 and TRBJ1-1, with D possibly TRBD1 on 5 matching bases. V was clipped by 5 bases and J by 3 bases, with 11 bases between them. The CDR3 loop spans 13 amino acids. Germline CDR1 is SGHRS and CDR2 is YFSETQ. The CDR3 is CASSLLGDTEAFF. Written as DNA, the CDR3 is TGCGCCAGCAGTCTGCTAGGGGACACTGAAGCTTTCTTT. The complete variable domain, with remaining parts taken from reference TRBV5-1 and TRBJ1-1, reads KAGVTQTPRYLIKTRGQQVTLSCSPISGHRSVSWYQQTPGQGLQFLFEYFSETQRNKGNFPGRFSGRQFSNSRSEMNVSTLELGDSALYLCASSLLGDTEAFFGQGTRLTVV.

The genes are TRBV11-3 and TRBJ2-3; D perhaps matches TRBD2 (5 bases). Trimming removed 4 bases at V and 5 bases at J, with 13 bases between. Germline CDR1 is SGHNT and CDR2 is YENEEA. The CDR3 consists of 14 residues. CDR3 region: CASSSGSELDTQYF. In nucleotides, the CDR3 is TGTGCCAGCAGCTCGGGATCCGAGTTAGATACGCAGTATTTT.

V and J are TRBV12-5 and TRBJ2-5; D remains unclear. The V gene's germline CDR1 is LGHNT and CDR2 FRNRAP. CDR3 length: 11 amino acids. V was pared by 5 bases and J by 2 bases, with 3 bases between. The CDR3 loop is CASGLQETQYF. In DNA form, the CDR3 reads TGTGCTAGTGGTCTGCAAGAGACCCAGTACTTC.

The chain is built from TRBV7-9 and TRBJ1-2, with a possible D match to TRBD1 (5 bases). This CDR3 is 12 amino acids long. The germline V and J ends were trimmed by 6 bases and 6 bases, with 11 bases remaining between them. Germline V gene lookup returns CDR1 SEHNR and CDR2 FQNEAQ (reference sequence). This CDR3 is CASRGQRHGYTF. CDR3 DNA sequence: TGTGCCAGCAGGGGGCAGCGCCATGGCTACACCTTC.

In nucleotides, the CDR3 is TGTGCCAGCAGTCCCGAGGCCTTCTCTGGAAACACCATATATTTT. This gives the protein CASSPEAFSGNTIYF. This sequence joins TRBV6-5 and TRBJ1-3; D uncertain. Germline V lookup: CDR1 MNHEY, CDR2 SVGAGI. The CDR3 runs 15 residues. V was clipped by 5 bases and J by 0 bases, with 11 bases between them.